This TCR beta chain was found in a study of blood T cell repertoires in COVID-19. As for the study in general: Sources were T cells, B-cell-depleted T cells, or PBMCs; the material itself was cDNA or gDNA.

Profiling relied on immunoSEQ multiplex PCR, and the TCRdb table lists in-frame clones only, not all of them. The table shows fewer than 30,000 clones, with 81% occurring only once. V gave up 6 bases and J gave up 0 bases, with 11 bases separating them. CDR1 and CDR2 from the germline V gene are SQVTM and ANQGSEA. The CDR3 has 13 residues. Sequencing was performed on peripheral blood. The chain carries TRBV29-1 and TRBJ1-1; D may be TRBD1 (5 bases). This clonotype was sampled from a man between 50 and 59 years old with active or convalescent COVID-19. The CDR3 DNA reads as TGCAGCGTGGGACTGCTGATGAACACTGAAGCTTTCTTT. Translation: CSVGLLMNTEAFF.